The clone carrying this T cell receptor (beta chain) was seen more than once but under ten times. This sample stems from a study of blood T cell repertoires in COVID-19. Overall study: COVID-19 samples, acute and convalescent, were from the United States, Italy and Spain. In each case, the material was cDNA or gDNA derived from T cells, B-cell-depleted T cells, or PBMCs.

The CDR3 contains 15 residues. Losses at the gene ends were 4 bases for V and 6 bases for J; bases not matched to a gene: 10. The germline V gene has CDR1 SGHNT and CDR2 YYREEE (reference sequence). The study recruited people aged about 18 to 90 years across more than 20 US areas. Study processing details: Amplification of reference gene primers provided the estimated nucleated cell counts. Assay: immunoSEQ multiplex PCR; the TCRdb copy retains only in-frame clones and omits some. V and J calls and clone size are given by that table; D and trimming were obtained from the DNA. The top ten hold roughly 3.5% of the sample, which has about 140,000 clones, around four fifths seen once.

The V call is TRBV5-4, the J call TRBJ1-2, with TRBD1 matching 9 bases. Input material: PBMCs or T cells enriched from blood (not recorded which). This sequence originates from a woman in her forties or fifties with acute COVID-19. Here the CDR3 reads CASSGMGQGRHGYTF. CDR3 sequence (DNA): TGTGCCAGCAGCGGAATGGGACAGGGCCGCCATGGCTACACCTTC.